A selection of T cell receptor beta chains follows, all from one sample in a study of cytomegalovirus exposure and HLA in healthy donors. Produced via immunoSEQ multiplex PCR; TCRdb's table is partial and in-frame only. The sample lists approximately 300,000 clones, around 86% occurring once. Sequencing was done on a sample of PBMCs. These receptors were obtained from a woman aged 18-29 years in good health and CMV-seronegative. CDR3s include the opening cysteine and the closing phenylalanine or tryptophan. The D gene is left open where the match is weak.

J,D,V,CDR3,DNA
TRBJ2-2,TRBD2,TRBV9,CASTIAGGSTGELFF,TGTGCCAGCACTATAGCGGGAGGATCCACCGGGGAGCTGTTTTTT
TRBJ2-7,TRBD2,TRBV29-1,CSVLAAYRYEQYF,TGCAGCGTTCTAGCGGCCTACCGATACGAGCAGTACTTC
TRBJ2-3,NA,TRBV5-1,CASSLSGTSSDTQYF,TGCGCCAGCAGCTTGAGCGGAACCTCATCGGATACGCAGTATTTT
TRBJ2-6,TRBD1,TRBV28,CASSTGQGISGANVLTF,TGTGCCAGCAGTACAGGACAGGGGATCTCTGGGGCCAACGTCCTGACTTTC
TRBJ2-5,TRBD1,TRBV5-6,CASSSTGAGETQYF,TGTGCCAGCAGCTCGACAGGGGCGGGGGAGACCCAGTACTTC
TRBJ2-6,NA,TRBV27,CASSPQVTGANVLTF,TGTGCCAGCAGCCCTCAGGTGACTGGGGCCAACGTCCTGACTTTC
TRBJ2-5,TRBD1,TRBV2,CASVRTGQETQYF,TGTGCCAGCGTCCGGACAGGGCAAGAGACCCAGTACTTC
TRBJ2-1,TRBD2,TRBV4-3,CASSLTSGLYNEQFF,TGCGCCAGCAGCCTAACTAGCGGGCTTTACAATGAGCAGTTCTTC
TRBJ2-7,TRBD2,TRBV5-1,CASSLARGGYEQYF,TGCGCCAGCAGCTTGGCGCGGGGGGGCTACGAGCAGTACTTC
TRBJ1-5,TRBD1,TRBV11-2,CASSLETGTGNQPQHF,TGTGCCAGCAGCTTAGAGACAGGGACAGGCAATCAGCCCCAGCATTTT
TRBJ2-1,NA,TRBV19,CASTNGVWRNSYNEQFF,TGTGCCAGTACGAACGGGGTTTGGCGAAACTCCTACAATGAGCAGTTCTTC
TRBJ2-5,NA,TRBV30,CAWSSGKETQYF,TGTGCCTGGAGTTCCGGGAAAGAGACCCAGTACTTC
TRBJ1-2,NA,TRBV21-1,CATDRVGYTF,TGTGCCACGGACAGGGTCGGCTACACCTTC
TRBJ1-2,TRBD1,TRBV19,CASSIADRDGYTF,TGTGCCAGTAGTATAGCGGACAGGGATGGCTACACCTTC
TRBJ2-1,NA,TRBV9,CASSVGGPLTDNEQFF,TGTGCCAGCAGCGTAGGGGGCCCCCTGACCGACAATGAGCAGTTCTTC
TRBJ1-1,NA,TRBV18,CASSALDGQLNTEAFF,TGTGCCAGCTCAGCATTGGATGGACAGCTGAACACTGAAGCTTTCTTT
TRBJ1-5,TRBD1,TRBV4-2,CASSHIGIRKQGGNNQPQHF,TGTGCCAGCAGCCACATCGGCATACGGAAACAGGGGGGTAACAATCAGCCCCAGCATTTT
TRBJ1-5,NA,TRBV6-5,CASSYSGGNNQPQHF,TGTGCCAGCAGTTACTCCGGGGGGAACAATCAGCCCCAGCATTTT
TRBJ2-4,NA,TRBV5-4,CASSVISENIQYF,TGTGCCAGCAGCGTAATATCAGAAAACATTCAGTACTTC
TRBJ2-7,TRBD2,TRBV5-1,CASRTSGRYEQYF,TGCGCCAGTCGGACTAGCGGAAGGTACGAGCAGTACTTC
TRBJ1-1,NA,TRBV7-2,CASSQRTEAFF,TGTGCCAGCAGTCAGAGGACTGAAGCTTTCTTT
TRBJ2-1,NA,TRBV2,CASSEASSLAWVGESGEQFF,TGTGCCAGCAGTGAAGCGTCTTCTCTCGCGTGGGTGGGAGAAAGTGGTGAGCAGTTCTTC
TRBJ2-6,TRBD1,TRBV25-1,CASSGTGARSGANVLTF,TGTGCCAGCAGTGGGACAGGGGCCCGCTCTGGGGCCAACGTCCTGACTTTC
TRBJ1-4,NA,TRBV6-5,CASSVQGTGEKLFF,TGTGCCAGCAGTGTTCAGGGTACAGGCGAAAAACTGTTTTTT
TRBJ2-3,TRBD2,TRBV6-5,CASSYLSGRAVDTQYF,TGTGCCAGCAGTTACTTGTCCGGGAGGGCCGTAGATACGCAGTATTTT
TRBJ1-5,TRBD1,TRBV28,CASGSGQGLYDQPQHF,TGTGCCAGCGGTTCGGGACAGGGGCTTTATGATCAGCCCCAGCATTTT